This TCR beta chain was obtained from a study of shared clonotypes between healthy human individuals. Study as a whole: The study enrolled a couple of women and a few men aged 18 to 49. Notes on the study in general: Naive CD4 clonotypes were shared across several donors at roughly 5%.

The CDR3 is made up of 14 amino acids. V was trimmed by 2 bases and J by 3 bases, leaving 8 bases between them. The germline V gene has CDR1 KGHSH and CDR2 LQKENI. CD45RA+ naive and CD45RA-negative memory subsets were separated from CD4+ cells. The authors' processing: ImmunoSEQ yielded junction-only sequences lacking quality scores, so filtering differed. Method: immunoSEQ multiplex PCR; TCRdb's copy keeps in-frame clones and lacks some. D and trimming come from the DNA, and the V and J calls and clone size come from that table. The data hold about 2 million clones, with 85% to 95% observed a single time. About this clone itself: Its antigen is unidentified.

The sequence was collected from a young man in good health. The sequencing sample was made of naive CD4+ T cells sorted from blood. Noted subset: CD45RA+ positively selected. The chain uses TRBV18 and TRBJ2-4; D might be TRBD2 (6 bases). The CDR3 region is CASSPGEVKNIQYF. CDR3 DNA sequence: TGTGCCAGCTCACCAGGGGAGGTCAAAAACATTCAGTACTTC.